The clone carrying this T cell receptor beta chain appeared once. The target antigen is unknown. This specimen comes from a study of T cell repertoires in cytomegalovirus infection. Study in general: Recently identified HLA-C-restricted CMV epitopes and well-studied HLA-B-restricted CMV epitopes were used by the study. Public signatures in TCR beta pointed to CMV infection and matching HLA type.

TCRdb fed the reads into MiXCR, producing one record per CDR3 protein. The data hold about 770,000 distinct CDR3 sequences, with about 28% observed a single time. Broader study findings: Ex vivo responses were dominated by HLA-C-restricted CMV-specific TCR beta clonotypes. Carriers of CMV and the relevant HLA type were discriminated by public TCR beta frequency.

The material sequenced was cultured CD8+ T cells from PBMCs, taken from culture after CMV antigen stimulation. The receptor was isolated from a human donor in good health (CMV status not recorded). Some clones in this sample may be carry-over from other donors' samples.

CDR3 DNA: TGTGCCAGCAGCTTAATCTGGGCGAGCACCGGGGAGCTGTTTTTT. Amino acids: CASSLIWASTGELFF. The genes are TRBV11-1 and TRBJ2-2; D is ambiguous. The CDR3 runs 15 residues. V was cut by 2 bases and J by 4 bases, with 11 bases left in between. Germline lookup yields CDR1 SGHAT and CDR2 FQDESV (reference sequence).